The rows below give T cell receptor beta chains drawn from one sample of a study of follicular helper T cells after annual influenza vaccination. The table came from immunoSEQ multiplex PCR; TCRdb's copy has only in-frame clones and leaves some out. The profile shows about 11,000 clones, 82% of them singletons. The sample was CXCR5- memory CD4+ T cells sorted from blood, taken 6 weeks after influenza vaccination. The source of these receptors is an adult who received the influenza vaccine. The CDR3 runs from the conserved cysteine through the conserved F or W.

J,V,CDR3
TRBJ1-5,TRBV5-6,CASSPWDREQPQHF
TRBJ2-1,TRBV7-9,CASSLRGSGQGDNEQFF
TRBJ1-3,TRBV28,CASKGGTGGSWAGNTIYF
TRBJ2-7,TRBV6-5,CASSERTGLYEQYF
TRBJ2-7,TRBV4-3,CASSQLLKSTEQYF
TRBJ2-7,TRBV6-6,CASSYPPRYEQYF
TRBJ2-1,TRBV5-1,CASSLEGTGDNEQFF
TRBJ2-3,TRBV6-5,CASSYSNTQYF
TRBJ2-7,TRBV5-4,CASSSSGTGAYEQYF
TRBJ1-4,TRBV6-6,CASSYRAGDNEKLFF
TRBJ1-6,TRBV15,CATSREMRTGGAGSLHF
TRBJ2-3,TRBV7-2,CASSQERGRTDTQYF
TRBJ2-3,TRBV18,CASSPPAAGGRTDTQYF
TRBJ1-5,TRBV7-2,CASSLVSQANQPQHF
TRBJ2-1,TRBV9,CASSVVTGGGHEQFF
TRBJ2-7,TRBV15,CATSRDRGGTTYEQYF
TRBJ1-2,TRBV7-2,CASSSPGQGWGYTF